Sequencing of this T cell receptor (beta chain) was carried out in a study of shared clonotypes between healthy human individuals. The data were produced by immunoSEQ multiplex PCR, yet TCRdb's version contains in-frame clones alone and is incomplete. The table has roughly 2.5 million clones, more than 90% seen once. General study findings and limits: Lower generation probabilities were found for non-shared clonotypes than for those shared by all four donors. For naive CD4 cells, roughly 5% of clonotypes were shared across a handful of donors.

Trimming shortened V by 4 bases and J by 6 bases, and 15 bases separated the two germline ends. CDR1 and CDR2 (germline): SGDLS, YYNGEE. The CDR3 loop spans 14 amino acids. To note about this clone: Its antigen is not known.

The source is a young man in good health. Sequenced sample: naive CD4+ T cells sorted from blood. Subset of the sample: CD45RA+ positively selected. The V gene is TRBV9, the J gene TRBJ2-3; D not certain. CDR3 nucleotides: TGTGCCAGCAGCCCGGTCACGTCCGGGGATACGCAGTATTTT. It codes for CASSPVTSGDTQYF.